One sample yielded the 10 T cell receptor beta chains listed below, sequenced in a study of blood T cell repertoires in COVID-19. TCRdb's copy holds only in-frame clones and misses some; the assay was immunoSEQ multiplex PCR. Of 150,000 to 200,000 clones in the sample, around 87% were seen once. The sample was peripheral blood. The receptors were gathered from a man aged 50 to 59 with acute or convalescent COVID-19.

This sequence joins TRBV9 and TRBJ2-5, with a weak D call TRBD2 (6 bases). CDR1 is SGDLS, CDR2 YYNGEE, per germline. The CDR3 loop spans 14 amino acids. V lost 3 bases and J 4 bases, leaving 13 bases between the germline ends. The CDR3 DNA reads as TGTGCCAGCAGCGGCGGATTGGGGGGAGAGACCCAGTACTTC. This gives the protein CASSGGLGGETQYF.

This clone was observed many times. The genes are TRBV18 and TRBJ1-2, with 7 nucleotides matching TRBD1. The CDR3 has 13 amino acids. The trim removed 5 bases at V and 8 bases at J, leaving 8 bases unmatched. Germline-derived CDR1 and CDR2 are KGHSH and LQKENI. The CDR3 here is CASSEDRARGYTF. CDR3 sequence (DNA): TGTGCCAGCTCAGAAGACAGGGCGCGGGGCTACACCTTC.

V is TRBV7-2 and J is TRBJ2-3; 8 nucleotides match TRBD1. The CDR3 runs 15 residues. The trim removed 3 bases at V and 4 bases at J, leaving 6 bases unmatched. CDR1 is SGHTA and CDR2 is FQGNSA in the germline V gene. In DNA form, the CDR3 reads TGTGCCAGCAGCTTCAGGGGGCGGTTCGCAGATACGCAGTATTTT. Protein product: CASSFRGRFADTQYF.

V gene TRBV19 combines with J gene TRBJ1-2; perhaps TRBD1 as D (5 bases). CDR1 is LNHDA, CDR2 SQIVND, per germline (reference sequence). The CDR3 is 13 residues long. With 10 bases removed from V and 4 bases from J, the gap between germline ends came to 16 bases. The chain's CDR3 is CATAPQDSYGYTF. CDR3 nucleotides: TGTGCCACAGCCCCTCAAGACAGCTATGGCTACACCTTC.

V usage is TRBV4-1 and J usage is TRBJ2-1; 10 nucleotides align to TRBD1. The CDR3 runs to 15 residues. V shed 3 bases, J shed 7 bases, and the junction held 6 bases outside the gene matches. Per germline, CDR1 MGHRA and CDR2 YSYEKL. CDR3 residues: CASSHPRDRGNEQFF. The CDR3 nucleotides read TGCGCCAGCAGCCATCCCAGGGACAGGGGTAATGAGCAGTTCTTC.

V and J are TRBV2 and TRBJ2-3, with 7 bases lining up with TRBD2. CDR1 and CDR2 (germline): SNHLY, FYNNEI. The CDR3 is 16 residues long. J gave up 3 bases and V 1 base, and 7 bases lay outside the gene matches. CDR3 DNA sequence: TGTGCCAGCAGTGAAGAGGCGGGAGAGTTGACAGATACGCAGTATTTT. Amino acid sequence: CASSEEAGELTDTQYF.

The chain couples TRBV7-2 to TRBJ1-2, with 9 bases identical to TRBD1. The V and J ends lost 4 bases and 2 bases, in that order; junction bases with no gene match: 2. The germline CDR1 and CDR2 sequences are SGHTA and FQGNSA. The CDR3 consists of 14 residues. CDR3 sequence: CASSSDRGNYGYTF. As DNA, the CDR3 is TGTGCCAGCAGCTCCGACAGGGGGAACTATGGCTACACCTTC.

This chain connects TRBV7-2 to TRBJ1-6, with 7 bases aligning to TRBD1. Germline V CDR1 and CDR2: SGHTA, FQGNSA. With 0 bases clipped from V and 6 bases from J, the junction kept 2 bases outside the gene matches. The CDR3 has 15 amino acids. The CDR3 DNA follows: TGTGCCAGCAGCTTAGCTGACAGGGTTAATTCACCCCTCCACTTT. This translates into CASSLADRVNSPLHF.

This clone occurred a few times. The DNA for the CDR3 is TGTGCCAGCTCCACGGGGAGGGACACTGAAGCTTTCTTT. Translated: CASSTGRDTEAFF. V gene TRBV7-3 combines with J gene TRBJ1-1; D uncertain. Deletions cut 8 bases from V and 3 bases from J, with 13 bases between. CDR1 SGHTA and CDR2 FQGTGA come from the germline V gene. This CDR3 is built from 13 residues.

This clone was found a few times. The V call is TRBV4-1, the J call TRBJ2-2; D uncertain. V lost 1 base and J lost 4, with 7 bases in between. Germline V lookup: CDR1 MGHRA, CDR2 YSYEKL. The CDR3 loop spans 14 amino acids. CDR3 bases: TGCGCCAGCAGCCAAGTAGCACCCACCGGGGAGCTGTTTTTT. This codes for CASSQVAPTGELFF.